The sequence of this T cell receptor (beta chain) was determined in a study of control samples from healthy donors and cancer patients (dated by TCRdb to the early 2020s). CDR1 and CDR2, per the germline V gene (reference sequence), are SGHKS and YYEKEE. The germline ends are 8 bases apart after V is trimmed by 0 bases and J by 2 bases. The CDR3 contains 14 residues, cysteine and phenylalanine counted. The DNA shown is the 42-base CDR3, in frame from base 1. Receptors were amplified or captured by the immunoSEQ multiplex PCR assay. This is the immuneACCESS table as TCRdb keeps it, with only in-frame sequences that have V and J called. A part of the clones is gone; compared with another copy, unresolved V genes explain less than half, and the rest is unexplained. Within this sample are roughly 220,000 clones, with about 93% of them counted one time only. Less than 1.6% of the sample comes from the top ten.

This clone was counted a single time. The specificity of this receptor is unknown. Base-call qualities are not available, and no considerably larger clone is one nucleotide away. The sample consisted of blood. This receptor was identified in a man aged 45 to 65 in good health. The V and J segments used are TRBV5-5 and TRBJ1-2; the D gene assignment is ambiguous. The CDR3 region: CASSLASGNYGYTF. The DNA sequence is given as TGTGCCAGCAGCTTGGCCAGTGGGAACTATGGCTACACCTTC.